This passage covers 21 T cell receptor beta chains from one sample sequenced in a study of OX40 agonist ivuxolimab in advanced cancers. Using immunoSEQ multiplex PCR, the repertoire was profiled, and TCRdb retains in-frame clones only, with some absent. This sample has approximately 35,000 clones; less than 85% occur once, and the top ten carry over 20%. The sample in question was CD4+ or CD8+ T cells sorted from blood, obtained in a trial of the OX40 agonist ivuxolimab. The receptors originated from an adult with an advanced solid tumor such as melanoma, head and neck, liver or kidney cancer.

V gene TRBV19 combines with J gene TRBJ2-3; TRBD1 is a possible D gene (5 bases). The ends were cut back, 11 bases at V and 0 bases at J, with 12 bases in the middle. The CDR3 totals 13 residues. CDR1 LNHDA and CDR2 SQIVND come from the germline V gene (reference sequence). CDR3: CAGAVSSTDTQYF. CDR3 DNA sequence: TGTGCCGGGGCAGTCTCTAGCACAGATACGCAGTATTTT.

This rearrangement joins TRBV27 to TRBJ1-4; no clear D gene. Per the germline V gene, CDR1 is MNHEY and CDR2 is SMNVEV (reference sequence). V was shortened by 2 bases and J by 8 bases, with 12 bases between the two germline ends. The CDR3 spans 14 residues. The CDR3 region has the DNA TGTGCCAGCAGTTTAAGTGGTAACAAGGAAAAACTGTTTTTT. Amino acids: CASSLSGNKEKLFF.

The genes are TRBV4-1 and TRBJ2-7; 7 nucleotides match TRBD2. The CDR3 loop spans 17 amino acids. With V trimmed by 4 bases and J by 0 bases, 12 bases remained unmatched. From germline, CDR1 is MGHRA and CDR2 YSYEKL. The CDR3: CASSPYPGLPSSYEQYF. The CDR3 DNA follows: TGCGCCAGCAGCCCCTACCCGGGACTACCGAGCTCCTACGAGCAGTACTTC.

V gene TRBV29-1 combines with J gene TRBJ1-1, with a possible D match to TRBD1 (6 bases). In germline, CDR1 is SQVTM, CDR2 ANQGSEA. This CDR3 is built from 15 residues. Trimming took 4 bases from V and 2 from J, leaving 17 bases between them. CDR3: CSVGRGGRGNTEAFF. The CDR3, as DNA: TGCAGCGTTGGTCGTGGTGGCAGGGGAAACACTGAAGCTTTCTTT.

The CDR3 sequence is CASSFGRADQETQYF. CDR3 in DNA: TGCGCCAGCAGCTTTGGCCGGGCGGACCAAGAGACCCAGTACTTC. The chain combines TRBV5-1 with TRBJ2-5; no reliable D call. This CDR3 region has 15 residues. V lost 2 bases and J lost 0, with 11 bases in between. Germline lookup yields CDR1 SGHRS and CDR2 YFSETQ.

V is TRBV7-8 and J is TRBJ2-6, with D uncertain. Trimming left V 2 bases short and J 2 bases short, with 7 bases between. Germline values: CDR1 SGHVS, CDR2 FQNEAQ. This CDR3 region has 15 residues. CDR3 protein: CASSLTEPGANVLTF. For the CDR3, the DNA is TGTGCCAGCAGCTTAACAGAGCCTGGGGCCAACGTCCTGACTTTC.

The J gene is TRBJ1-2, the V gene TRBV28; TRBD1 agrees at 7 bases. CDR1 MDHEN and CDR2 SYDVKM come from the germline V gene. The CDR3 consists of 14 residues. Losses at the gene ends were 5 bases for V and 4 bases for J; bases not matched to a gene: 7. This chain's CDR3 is CASSPRQGAYGYTF. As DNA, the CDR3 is TGTGCCAGCAGTCCTCGACAGGGTGCCTATGGCTACACCTTC.

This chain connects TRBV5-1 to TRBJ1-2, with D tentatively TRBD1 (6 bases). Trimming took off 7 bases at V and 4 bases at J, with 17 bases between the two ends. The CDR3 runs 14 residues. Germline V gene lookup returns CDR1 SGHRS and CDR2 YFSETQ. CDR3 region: CASSPGGVLYGYTF. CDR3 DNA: TGCGCCAGCTCACCGGGGGGCGTCCTCTATGGCTACACCTTC.

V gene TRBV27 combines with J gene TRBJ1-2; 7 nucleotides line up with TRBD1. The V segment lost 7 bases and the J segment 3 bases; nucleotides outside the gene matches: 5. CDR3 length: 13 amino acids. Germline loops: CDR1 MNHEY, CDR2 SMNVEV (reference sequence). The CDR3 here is CASTDRADYGYTF. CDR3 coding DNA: TGTGCCAGCACCGACAGGGCCGACTATGGCTACACCTTC.

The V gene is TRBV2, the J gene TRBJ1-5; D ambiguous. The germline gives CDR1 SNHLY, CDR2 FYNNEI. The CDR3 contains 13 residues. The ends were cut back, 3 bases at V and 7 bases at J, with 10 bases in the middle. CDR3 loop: CASSEKGPQPQHF. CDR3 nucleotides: TGTGCCAGCAGTGAGAAGGGTCCCCAGCCCCAGCATTTT.

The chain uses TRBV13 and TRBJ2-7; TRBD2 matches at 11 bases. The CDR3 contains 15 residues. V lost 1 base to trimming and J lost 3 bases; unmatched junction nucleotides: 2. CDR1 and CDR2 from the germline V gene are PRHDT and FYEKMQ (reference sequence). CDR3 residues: CASSLVSGGGYEQYF. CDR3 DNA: TGTGCCAGCAGCTTAGTTAGCGGGGGGGGCTACGAGCAGTACTTC.

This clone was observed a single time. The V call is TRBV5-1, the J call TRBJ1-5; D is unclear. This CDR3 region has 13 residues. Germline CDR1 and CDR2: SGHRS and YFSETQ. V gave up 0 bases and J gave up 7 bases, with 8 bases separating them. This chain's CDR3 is CASSLVPGQPQHF. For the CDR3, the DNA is TGCGCCAGCAGCTTGGTGCCGGGACAGCCCCAGCATTTT.

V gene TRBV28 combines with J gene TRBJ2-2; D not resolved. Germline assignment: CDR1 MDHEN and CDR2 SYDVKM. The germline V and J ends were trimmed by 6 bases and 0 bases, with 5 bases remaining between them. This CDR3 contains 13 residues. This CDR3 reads CASRVPNTGELFF. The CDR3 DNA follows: TGTGCCAGCAGGGTGCCGAACACCGGGGAGCTGTTTTTT. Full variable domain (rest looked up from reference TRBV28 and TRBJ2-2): DVKVTQSSRYLVKRTGEKVFLECVQDMDHENMFWYRQDPGLGLRLIYFSYDVKMKEKGDIPEGYSVSREKKERFSLILESASTNQTSMYLCASRVPNTGELFFGEGSRLTVL.

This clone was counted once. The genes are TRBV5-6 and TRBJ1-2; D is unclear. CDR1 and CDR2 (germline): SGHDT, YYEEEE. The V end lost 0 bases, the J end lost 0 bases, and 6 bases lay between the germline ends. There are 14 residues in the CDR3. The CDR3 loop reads CASSLVQTNYGYTF. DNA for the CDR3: TGTGCCAGCAGCTTGGTGCAGACTAACTATGGCTACACCTTC.

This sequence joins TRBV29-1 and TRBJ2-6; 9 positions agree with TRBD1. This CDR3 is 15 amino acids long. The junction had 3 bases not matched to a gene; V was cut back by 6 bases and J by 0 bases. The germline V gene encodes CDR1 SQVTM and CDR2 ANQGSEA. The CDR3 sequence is CSVGQGSSGANVLTF. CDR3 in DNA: TGCAGCGTCGGACAGGGGAGCTCTGGGGCCAACGTCCTGACTTTC.

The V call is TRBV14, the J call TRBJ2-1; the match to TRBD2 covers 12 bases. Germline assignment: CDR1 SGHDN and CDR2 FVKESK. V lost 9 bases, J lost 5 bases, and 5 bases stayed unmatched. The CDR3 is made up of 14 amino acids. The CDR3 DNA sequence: TGTGCCAGTAAGACTAGCGGGGGCCACAATGAGCAGTTCTTC. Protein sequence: CASKTSGGHNEQFF.

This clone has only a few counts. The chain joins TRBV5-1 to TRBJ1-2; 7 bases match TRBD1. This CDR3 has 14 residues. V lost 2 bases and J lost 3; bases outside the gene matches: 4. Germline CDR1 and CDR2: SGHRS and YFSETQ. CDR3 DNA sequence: TGCGCCAGCAGCTTCCCAGGGGGATACTATGGCTACACCTTC. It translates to CASSFPGGYYGYTF.

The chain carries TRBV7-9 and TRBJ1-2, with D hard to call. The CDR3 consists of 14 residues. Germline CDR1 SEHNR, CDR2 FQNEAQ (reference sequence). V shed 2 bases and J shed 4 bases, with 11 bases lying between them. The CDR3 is CASSLQSTSYGYTF. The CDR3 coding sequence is TGTGCCAGCAGCTTACAGAGTACGAGCTATGGCTACACCTTC.

CDR3 sequence (DNA): TGTGCCAGCAGTGAAACGAGGTTAGCGTTCTTC. This translates into CASSETRLAFF. This chain links TRBV6-1 with TRBJ2-1; no firm D call. In germline, CDR1 is MNHNS, CDR2 SASEGT. The CDR3 extends over 11 amino acids. Trimming removed 2 bases from V and 15 bases from J, with 11 bases in between.

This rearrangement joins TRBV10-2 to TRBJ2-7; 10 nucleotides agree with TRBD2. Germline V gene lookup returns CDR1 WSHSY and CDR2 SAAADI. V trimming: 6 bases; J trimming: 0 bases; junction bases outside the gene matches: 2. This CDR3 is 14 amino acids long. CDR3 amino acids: CASRRTSGSYEQYF. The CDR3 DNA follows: TGCGCCAGCAGGAGGACTAGCGGCTCCTACGAGCAGTACTTC.

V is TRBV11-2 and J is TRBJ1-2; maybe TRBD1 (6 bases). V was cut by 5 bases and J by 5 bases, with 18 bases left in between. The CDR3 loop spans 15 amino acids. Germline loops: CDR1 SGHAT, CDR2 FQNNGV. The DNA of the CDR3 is TGTGCCAGCAGCCCCCTTACAGGGCGCAATTATGGCTACACCTTC. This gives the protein CASSPLTGRNYGYTF.